Following are 30 T cell receptor beta chains from one sample sequenced in a study of blood T cell repertoires in COVID-19. Some clones are missing from TCRdb's copy, which holds only in-frame ones; the method was immunoSEQ multiplex PCR. The table lists more than 300,000 clones, 65% to 90% of them singletons. Sequenced: PBMCs or T cells enriched from blood (not recorded which). The receptors come from a man younger than 40 who had recovered from COVID-19.

The chain has TRBV12-2 and TRBJ2-7; the table names TRBD1, a call not compared with the DNA. TRBV12-2 is an annotated pseudogene. The CDR3 is made up of 13 amino acids. The CDR3 here is CASRFSGVGEQYF. In nucleotides, the CDR3 is TGTGCAAGTCGCTTCTCAGGGGTGGGCGAGCAGTACTTC.

The sample holds one count of this clone. This sequence joins TRBV28 and TRBJ2-2; the match to TRBD1 covers 8 bases. CDR3 size: 15 residues. Germline V lookup: CDR1 MDHEN, CDR2 SYDVKM. Trimming at V came to 6 bases and at J to 1 base, leaving 4 bases not matched to a gene. CDR3 loop: CASRPGTGNTGELFF. In nucleotides, the CDR3 is TGTGCCAGCAGGCCCGGGACAGGGAACACCGGGGAGCTGTTTTTT.

The chain couples TRBV5-1 to TRBJ2-1; weak D call: TRBD2 (6 bases). This CDR3 is built from 14 residues. The germline V and J ends were trimmed by 4 bases and 6 bases, with 14 bases remaining between them. From germline, CDR1 is SGHRS and CDR2 YFSETQ. This CDR3 reads CASSPLDYLNEQFF. CDR3 in DNA: TGCGCCAGCAGCCCTCTGGACTACCTCAATGAGCAGTTCTTC.

The chain is built from TRBV7-8 and TRBJ2-2; maybe TRBD1 (6 bases). This CDR3 contains 14 residues. Germline loops: CDR1 SGHVS, CDR2 FQNEAQ. V shed 5 bases and J shed 5 bases, with 12 bases lying between them. CDR3 in amino acids: CASSLQGLTGELFF. CDR3 bases: TGTGCCAGCAGCCTACAGGGTCTGACCGGGGAGCTGTTTTTT.

The gene calls are TRBV12-5 and TRBJ2-2; D might be TRBD2 (6 bases). This CDR3 is built from 13 residues. Germline CDR1 reads LGHNT; CDR2 reads FRNRAP. V lost 2 bases to trimming and J lost 7 bases, with 8 bases between them. The CDR3 sequence: CASGLFGSGELFF. DNA for the CDR3: TGTGCTAGTGGTTTGTTCGGGAGCGGGGAGCTGTTTTTT.

This clone was recorded only once. The chain uses TRBV6-6 and TRBJ1-2; 8 nucleotides align to TRBD1. Losses at the gene ends were 5 bases for V and 5 bases for J; bases not matched to a gene: 7. CDR3 length: 14 amino acids. The germline V gene has CDR1 MNHNY and CDR2 SVGAGI (reference sequence). CDR3 in amino acids: CASSKETGAYGYTF. CDR3 DNA: TGTGCCAGCAGTAAAGAGACAGGGGCATATGGCTACACCTTC.

In regard to this clone: The sample carries other DNA sequences with the same CDR3. This chain links TRBV18 with TRBJ1-1; D unresolved. V was pared by 2 bases and J by 1 base, with 8 bases between. Per germline, CDR1 KGHSH and CDR2 LQKENI. CDR3 length equals 14 residues. The CDR3 DNA is TGTGCCAGCTCACCAATCACCAGGAACACTGAAGCTTTCTTT. This translates into CASSPITRNTEAFF.

J is TRBJ2-7 and V is TRBV18; D is unresolved. In germline, CDR1 is KGHSH, CDR2 LQKENI. The CDR3 runs 12 residues. Trimming shortened V by 2 bases and J by 3 bases, and 5 bases separated the two germline ends. DNA for the CDR3: TGTGCCAGCTCACCAGACTTCTACGAGCAGTACTTC. The encoded protein is CASSPDFYEQYF.

This clone has just one count. The genes are TRBV5-1 and TRBJ1-4, with 11 bases that match TRBD1. CDR3 size: 15 residues. V lost 0 bases and J lost 10; bases outside the gene matches: 5. CDR1 and CDR2 from the germline V gene are SGHRS and YFSETQ. In nucleotides, the CDR3 is TGCGCCAGCAGCTTGGGGGACAGGGGGATTGGAAAACTGTTTTTT. Translating gives CASSLGDRGIGKLFF.

In this sample, this clone turned up a few times. The chain couples TRBV6-1 to TRBJ1-5, with D perhaps TRBD1 (5 bases). The CDR3 covers 15 residues. Germline V gene lookup returns CDR1 MNHNS and CDR2 SASEGT. V was shortened by 1 base and J by 3 bases, with 10 bases between the two germline ends. CDR3 loop: CASSEVRTHNQPQHF. CDR3 coding DNA: TGTGCCAGCAGTGAAGTAAGGACACACAATCAGCCCCAGCATTTT.

The chain is built from TRBV12-3 or TRBV12-4 and TRBJ2-7; D is unresolved. V lost 5 bases and J 4 bases, leaving 3 bases between the germline ends. The length of the CDR3 is 10 residues. The CDR3 sequence: CASSLYEQYF. In DNA, the CDR3 is TGTGCCAGCAGTCTTTACGAGCAGTACTTC.

The J gene is TRBJ1-1, the V gene TRBV28; TRBD1 matches 7 bases. The CDR3 is 14 residues long. V shed 8 bases and J 3 bases; nucleotides not matched to a gene: 9. Germline values: CDR1 MDHEN, CDR2 SYDVKM. CDR3 loop: CASVKGARYTEAFF. The CDR3 DNA sequence: TGTGCCAGCGTTAAGGGGGCGCGGTACACTGAAGCTTTCTTT. The full variable domain, with the rest looked up from reference TRBV28 and TRBJ1-1, is DVKVTQSSRYLVKRTGEKVFLECVQDMDHENMFWYRQDPGLGLRLIYFSYDVKMKEKGDIPEGYSVSREKKERFSLILESASTNQTSMYLCASVKGARYTEAFFGQGTRLTVV.

The chain carries TRBV7-2 and TRBJ1-4, with TRBD1 matching over 9 bases. J gave up 11 bases and V 5 bases, and 12 bases lay outside the gene matches. This CDR3 is built from 15 residues. The germline gives CDR1 SGHTA, CDR2 FQGNSA. Here the CDR3 DNA reads TGTGCCAGCAGCCCCAACCGGGACAGGGCCAACAAACTGTTTTTT. The encoded protein is CASSPNRDRANKLFF.

The genes are TRBV2 and TRBJ2-7, with TRBD1 matching 7 bases. Germline CDR1 is SNHLY and CDR2 is FYNNEI. The CDR3 has 15 amino acids. V lost 5 bases and J lost 2; bases outside the gene matches: 9. CDR3 bases: TGTGCCAGCAGTCAGAGGGGGCGATCCCCCTACGAGCAGTACTTC. It specifies CASSQRGRSPYEQYF.

This clone was seen a few times. This chain uses TRBV24-1 with TRBJ1-1, with D possibly being TRBD1 (5 bases). From germline, CDR1 is KGHDR and CDR2 SFDVKD. The CDR3 extends over 16 amino acids. The V and J ends lost 9 bases and 0 bases respectively, with 19 bases between them. The CDR3 DNA sequence: TGTGCCACCCGGGCCCGCGGGGCGGGAATGAACACTGAAGCTTTCTTT. It specifies CATRARGAGMNTEAFF.

CDR3 DNA: TGTGCCAGTAGTATATTGTCCAGGGTGAATGAGCAGTTCTTC. It codes for CASSILSRVNEQFF. The chain joins TRBV19 to TRBJ2-1; perhaps TRBD1 as D (5 bases). The CDR3 consists of 14 residues. Germline CDR1 LNHDA, CDR2 SQIVND (reference sequence). V was cut by 2 bases and J by 7 bases, with 12 bases left in between.

The V gene is TRBV19, the J gene TRBJ2-5; weak D call: TRBD2 (7 bases). The V gene lost 5 bases and the J gene lost 5 bases, with 15 bases spanning the gap. The V gene's germline CDR1 is LNHDA and CDR2 SQIVND (reference sequence). The length of the CDR3 is 14 residues. The chain's CDR3 is CASSWRGGRETQYF. CDR3 nucleotides: TGTGCCAGTAGTTGGAGGGGGGGCCGGGAGACCCAGTACTTC.

CDR3 amino acids: CASSPGSSYEQYF. CDR3 DNA sequence: TGTGCCAGCAGCCCCGGTAGCTCCTACGAGCAGTACTTC. The gene calls are TRBV5-4 and TRBJ2-7; no firm D call. V shed 4 bases and J shed 0 bases, with 8 bases lying between them. Germline V gene lookup returns CDR1 SGHNT and CDR2 YYREEE (reference sequence). The length of the CDR3 is 13 residues.

This rearrangement joins TRBV21-1 to TRBJ2-7; the table names TRBD1, a call not compared with the DNA. TRBV21-1 is a pseudogene. The CDR3 sequence is 15 residues long. CDR3 amino acids: CASSPWDTPSYEQYF. DNA of the CDR3: TGTGCCAGCAGCCCCTGGGACACTCCCTCCTACGAGCAGTACTTC.

Note on this clone: Other nucleotide sequences in the sample specify the same CDR3. J is TRBJ2-7 and V is TRBV12-3 or TRBV12-4; D is ambiguous. This CDR3 spans 11 amino acids. V was trimmed by 3 bases and J by 3 bases, leaving 3 bases between them. CDR3 nucleotide sequence: TGTGCCAGCAGTTTCCGCTACGAGCAGTACTTC. Translating gives CASSFRYEQYF.

V is TRBV30 and J is TRBJ1-5; D is ambiguous. The CDR3 length is 13 residues. Between the trimmed V and J ends, which lost 2 bases and 9 bases, there was a span of 14 bases. The V gene's germline CDR1 is GTSNPN and CDR2 SVGIG (reference sequence). The CDR3 reads CAWSPSGVGPQHF. The DNA of the CDR3 is TGTGCCTGGAGTCCGTCCGGGGTCGGGCCCCAGCATTTT.

The gene calls are TRBV5-3 and TRBJ1-5, with D possibly TRBD1 on 5 matching bases. TRBV5-3 is given ORF status, its function remaining uncertain. V was trimmed by 3 bases and J by 1 base, leaving 11 bases between them. The CDR3 is 15 amino acids. The CDR3 protein is CARSSNRGSNQPQHF. As DNA, the CDR3 is TGTGCCAGAAGCTCCAACCGGGGGAGCAATCAGCCCCAGCATTTT.

The V gene is TRBV4-1, the J gene TRBJ1-1; D might be TRBD1 (5 bases). Trimming shortened V by 1 base and J by 5 bases, and 20 bases separated the two germline ends. Germline CDR1 reads MGHRA; CDR2 reads YSYEKL. The length of the CDR3 is 17 residues. The CDR3 loop reads CASSQARVKSMATEAFF. CDR3 coding DNA: TGCGCCAGCAGCCAAGCCAGGGTAAAGAGTATGGCAACTGAAGCTTTCTTT.

The chain carries TRBV7-9 and TRBJ1-1; D call uncertain. Germline lookup yields CDR1 SEHNR and CDR2 FQNEAQ (reference sequence). The CDR3 covers 14 residues. Trimming took off 5 bases at V and 8 bases at J, with 18 bases between the two ends. The CDR3 DNA reads TGTGCCAGCAGCCCTAGCACCGGTGGGTCAGAAGCTTTCTTT. This translates into CASSPSTGGSEAFF. The variable domain in full, completed from reference TRBV7-9 and TRBJ1-1, reads DTGVSQNPRHKITKRGQNVTFRCDPISEHNRLYWYRQTLGQGPEFLTYFQNEAQLEKSRLLSDRFSAERPKGSFSTLEIQRTEQGDSAMYLCASSPSTGGSEAFFGQGTRLTVV.

The chain joins TRBV5-1 to TRBJ2-4; 7 bases line up with TRBD1. The CDR3 has 17 residues. V shed 2 bases and J 1 base; nucleotides not matched to a gene: 9. Germline CDR1 and CDR2: SGHRS and YFSETQ. The CDR3 coding sequence is TGCGCCAGCAGCTTCAATCAAGTGGGACAGGCCAAAAACATTCAGTACTTC. It specifies CASSFNQVGQAKNIQYF.

This clone was found a few times. V is TRBV27 and J is TRBJ1-1, with TRBD1 matching over 8 bases. Germline V gives CDR1 MNHEY, CDR2 SMNVEV (reference sequence). After removal of 9 bases from V and 4 bases from J, the junction contained 10 bases not matched to a gene. There are 14 residues in the CDR3. DNA for the CDR3: TGTGCCAGTACCCGGACAGGGATGGTCACTGAAGCTTTCTTT. The encoded protein is CASTRTGMVTEAFF.

The V and J genes are TRBV2 and TRBJ1-2; 7 nucleotides align to TRBD1. This CDR3 contains 18 residues. Germline lookup yields CDR1 SNHLY and CDR2 FYNNEI. Trimming removed 2 bases from V and 0 bases from J; junction bases left unmatched: 12. The CDR3 nucleotides are TGTGCCAGCAGTGAACCCCGACAGGGCATCCAAGCTAACTATGGCTACACCTTC. This sequence encodes CASSEPRQGIQANYGYTF. The full variable domain, its missing parts supplied by reference TRBV2 and TRBJ1-2, is EPEVTQTPSHQVTQMGQEVILRCVPISNHLYFYWYRQILGQKVEFLVSFYNNEISEKSEIFDDQFSVERPDGSNFTLKIRSTKLEDSAMYFCASSEPRQGIQANYGYTFGSGTRLTVV.

This clone came up many times. V gene TRBV27 combines with J gene TRBJ2-1, with 7 positions matching TRBD2. V gave up 11 bases and J gave up 6 bases; unmatched junction bases: 7. The CDR3 is 12 amino acids. From germline, CDR1 is MNHEY and CDR2 SMNVEV (reference sequence). CDR3 in DNA: TGTGCCCGTTGTTCGGGGGGCAATGAGCAGTTCTTC. Amino acids: CARCSGGNEQFF.

This clone was detected a few times. This sequence joins TRBV6-5 and TRBJ1-6; D is unclear. The CDR3 covers 14 residues. V lost 3 bases, J lost 6 bases, and 9 bases lay in between. The V gene's germline CDR1 is MNHEY and CDR2 SVGAGI. CDR3 amino acids: CASSYTKSNSPLHF. DNA for the CDR3: TGTGCCAGCAGTTATACGAAGAGTAATTCACCCCTCCACTTT.

The gene calls are TRBV7-8 and TRBJ2-7, with 7 bases fitting TRBD1. The V gene end was trimmed by 5 bases and the J gene end by 9 bases; junction bases not matched to a gene: 13. Germline V gives CDR1 SGHVS, CDR2 FQNEAQ. This CDR3 is built from 14 residues. CDR3 in DNA: TGTGCCAGCAGCCTACCTAGGGGGCTAGGGAGGCAGTACTTC. Encoded protein: CASSLPRGLGRQYF.